These T cell receptor beta chains were read from a single sample in a study of cytomegalovirus exposure and HLA in healthy donors. The method was immunoSEQ multiplex PCR; TCRdb's version includes in-frame clones alone and lacks a portion of them. The sample shows about 160,000 clones, around 78% of them seen only once. The sample taken for sequencing was PBMCs. The receptors derive from a woman between 40 and 55 years old in good health and CMV-seronegative. Both conserved end residues are part of each CDR3. Each record gives: J gene, clone size, D gene, V gene, CDR3 DNA, CDR3 protein. The D gene is left open where the match is weak. Clone size is given for some rows only: seen once, a few or many times, or a class if the clone is expanded.

TRBJ2-1,-,TRBD1,TRBV5-4,TGTGCCAGCAGCTCCGGGACAGGCGGTTTCAATGAGCAGTTCTTC,CASSSGTGGFNEQFF
TRBJ1-2,-,-,TRBV7-9,TGTGCCAGCAGCTTAGTTGCGGGGCCGGGGAGCTACACCTTC,CASSLVAGPGSYTF
TRBJ1-4,-,-,TRBV5-6,TGTGCCAGCAGCCCCCAAAGTTACTATGGTAGTAATGAAAAACTGTTTTTT,CASSPQSYYGSNEKLFF
TRBJ2-1,once,TRBD2,TRBV6-1,TGTGCCGCAACCCGCGGGGCGGGGGGCTACAATGAGCAGTTCTTC,CAATRGAGGYNEQFF
TRBJ2-7,-,-,TRBV7-2,TGTGCCAGCAGCTTTAGTGTGGGGGGCTACGAGCAGTACTTC,CASSFSVGGYEQYF
TRBJ2-5,few,TRBD2,TRBV10-3,TGTGCCATCAGTGGGGGGGCTAGCGGGGGAAAAGAGACCCAGTACTTC,CAISGGASGGKETQYF
TRBJ2-5,few,TRBD2,TRBV2,TGTGCCAGCACCTTGACTAGCGGAGGGGGAGAGACCCAGTACTTC,CASTLTSGGGETQYF
TRBJ1-1,-,-,TRBV11-1,TGTGCCAGCAGCTTTATACGGGACACTGAAGCTTTCTTT,CASSFIRDTEAFF
TRBJ1-5,-,-,TRBV11-2,TGTGCCAGCAGCTTAGGGATTGGGGGGGGTCAGCCCCAGCATTTT,CASSLGIGGGQPQHF
TRBJ2-7,-,-,TRBV4-1,TGCGCCAGCAGCCATGGCAGGGACTTGTACGAGCAGTACTTC,CASSHGRDLYEQYF
TRBJ2-1,-,-,TRBV4-2,TGTGCCAGCAGCCAAGCGCGGGGTACCGCCTACAATGAGCAGTTCTTC,CASSQARGTAYNEQFF
TRBJ2-5,once,-,TRBV2,TGTGCCAGCAGTGAATATTCAGGGCAAGAGACCCAGTACTTC,CASSEYSGQETQYF
TRBJ1-3,-,-,TRBV7-6,TGTGCCAGCAGCCCGCGATGGACACAAACCAGTTCTGGAAACACCATATATTTT,CASSPRWTQTSSGNTIYF
TRBJ2-5,-,-,TRBV7-8,TGTGCCAGCAGCTTACAGGGGGAGACCCAGTACTTC,CASSLQGETQYF
TRBJ1-2,-,TRBD1,TRBV2,TGTGCCAGCCGGGGGACAGGGCACCTCTATGGCTACACCTTC,CASRGTGHLYGYTF
TRBJ2-1,-,TRBD2,TRBV29-1,TGCAGCGTAGGACTAGCGGGGGGGCCAAGCTACAATGAGCAGTTCTTC,CSVGLAGGPSYNEQFF
TRBJ2-2,-,TRBD2,TRBV7-7,TGTGCCAGCAGCTTAGGTAGCGGGGTGAACACCGGGGAGCTGTTTTTT,CASSLGSGVNTGELFF
TRBJ1-1,-,-,TRBV5-1,TGCGCCAGCAGCTTGGAGGTCGAGGTGAACACTGAAGCTTTCTTT,CASSLEVEVNTEAFF
TRBJ2-5,-,TRBD1,TRBV5-1,TGCGCCAGCAGGGAGGAGACAGGGAACCAAGAGACCCAGTACTTC,CASREETGNQETQYF
TRBJ2-2,-,TRBD1,TRBV15,TGTGCCACCAGCAGAGGGGACAGGGTGACCGGGGAGCTGTTTTTT,CATSRGDRVTGELFF
TRBJ1-6,few,-,TRBV18,TGTGCCAGCTCAAGGGACATCTCGAATTCACCCCTCCACTTT,CASSRDISNSPLHF
TRBJ1-2,-,TRBD1,TRBV5-6,TGTGCCAGCAGCCCACTGCAGGGGGACTACTATGGCTACACCTTC,CASSPLQGDYYGYTF
TRBJ1-2,once,TRBD1,TRBV15,TGTGCCACCAGCAGATCACCACAGGGACAGGGGGTTAAGGGCTACACCTTC,CATSRSPQGQGVKGYTF
TRBJ2-7,few,-,TRBV11-2,TGTGCCAGCAGCTTAGTGATGGACAACTCCTACGAGCAGTACTTC,CASSLVMDNSYEQYF
TRBJ2-3,-,-,TRBV7-3,TGTGCCAGCAGCCCCGTGGGACTCAGCGGGGATACGCAGTATTTT,CASSPVGLSGDTQYF
TRBJ1-5,-,TRBD1,TRBV4-1,TGCGCCAGCAGCCAGACCATGCTCAGGGGGACTCAGCCCCAGCATTTT,CASSQTMLRGTQPQHF
TRBJ1-2,-,-,TRBV2,TGTGCCAGCAGAATGGGACTAGGCTATGGCTACACCTTC,CASRMGLGYGYTF
TRBJ2-7,few,-,TRBV12-5,TGTGCTAGTGGTCCCGCCTTGGGGCAGGCCCCCACCTCCTACGAGCAGTACTTC,CASGPALGQAPTSYEQYF
TRBJ2-3,-,TRBD2,TRBV4-1,TGCGCCAGCAGGTCGGGGGGGCCTACAGATACGCAGTATTTT,CASRSGGPTDTQYF
TRBJ1-5,-,-,TRBV5-1,TGCGCCAGCAGCTTGGGACAGAATCAGCCCCAGCATTTT,CASSLGQNQPQHF
TRBJ2-7,-,-,TRBV2,TGTGCCAGCAGTGCCTACTCCTACGAGCAGTACTTC,CASSAYSYEQYF
TRBJ2-7,once,-,TRBV7-2,TGTGCCAGCAGCCGTCAGGGGTCCGGCGAGCAGTACTTC,CASSRQGSGEQYF
TRBJ1-4,-,-,TRBV2,TGTGCCAGCAGTGACCTCGACAGTCTCCTAGATGAAAAACTGTTTTTT,CASSDLDSLLDEKLFF
TRBJ1-6,-,-,TRBV5-1,TGCGCCAGCAGCTTGGGCCCAGGGAATTCACCCCTCCACTTT,CASSLGPGNSPLHF